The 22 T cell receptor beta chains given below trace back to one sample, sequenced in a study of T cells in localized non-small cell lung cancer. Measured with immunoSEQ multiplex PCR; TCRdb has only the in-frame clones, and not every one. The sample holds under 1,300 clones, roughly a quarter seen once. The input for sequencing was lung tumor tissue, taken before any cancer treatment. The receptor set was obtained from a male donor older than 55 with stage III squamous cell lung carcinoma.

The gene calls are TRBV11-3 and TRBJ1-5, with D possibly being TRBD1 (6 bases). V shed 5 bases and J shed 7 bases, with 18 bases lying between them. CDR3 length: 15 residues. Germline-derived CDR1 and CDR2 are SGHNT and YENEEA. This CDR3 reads CASSRNPGVEQPQHF. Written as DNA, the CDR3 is TGTGCCAGCAGCCGCAACCCAGGGGTAGAACAGCCCCAGCATTTT. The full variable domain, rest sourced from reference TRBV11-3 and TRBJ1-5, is EAGVVQSPRYKIIEKKQPVAFWCNPISGHNTLYWYLQNLGQGPELLIRYENEEAVDDSQLPKDRFSAERLKGVDSTLKIQPAELGDSAVYLCASSRNPGVEQPQHFGDGTRLSIL.

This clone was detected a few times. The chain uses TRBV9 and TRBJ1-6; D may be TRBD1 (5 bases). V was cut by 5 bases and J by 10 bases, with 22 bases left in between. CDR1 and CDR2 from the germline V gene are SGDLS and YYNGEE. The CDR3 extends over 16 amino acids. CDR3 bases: TGTGCCAGCAGTGAAAGGGGCCTAGCTCTCTTCTCACCCCTCCACTTT. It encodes CASSERGLALFSPLHF.

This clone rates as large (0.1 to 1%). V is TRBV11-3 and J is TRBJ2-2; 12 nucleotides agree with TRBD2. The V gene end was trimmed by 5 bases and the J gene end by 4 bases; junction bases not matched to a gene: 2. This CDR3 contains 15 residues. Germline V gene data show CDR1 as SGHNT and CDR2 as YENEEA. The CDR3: CASSLLAGGTGELFF. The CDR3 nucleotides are TGTGCCAGCAGCCTACTAGCGGGGGGCACCGGGGAGCTGTTTTTT.

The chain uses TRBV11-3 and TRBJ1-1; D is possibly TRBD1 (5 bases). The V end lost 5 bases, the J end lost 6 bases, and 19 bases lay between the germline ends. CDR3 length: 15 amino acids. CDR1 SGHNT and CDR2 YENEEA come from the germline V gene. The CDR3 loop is CASSLWDGGFAEAFF. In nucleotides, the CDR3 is TGTGCCAGCAGCCTGTGGGACGGGGGGTTCGCTGAAGCTTTCTTT.

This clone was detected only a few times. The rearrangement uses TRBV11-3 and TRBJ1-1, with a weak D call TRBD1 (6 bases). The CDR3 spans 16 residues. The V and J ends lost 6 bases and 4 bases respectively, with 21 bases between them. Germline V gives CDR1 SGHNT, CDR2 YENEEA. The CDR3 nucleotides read TGTGCCAGCAGTCAAGGCACAGGGAGTAGGGTCACTGAAGCTTTCTTT. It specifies CASSQGTGSRVTEAFF.

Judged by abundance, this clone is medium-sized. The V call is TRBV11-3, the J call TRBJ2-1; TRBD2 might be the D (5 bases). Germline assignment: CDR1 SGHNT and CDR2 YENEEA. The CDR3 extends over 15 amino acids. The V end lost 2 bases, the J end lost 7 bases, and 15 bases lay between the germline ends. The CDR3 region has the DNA TGTGCCAGCAGCTTATACCCCCGGGGTAGGAATGAGCAGTTCTTC. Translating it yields CASSLYPRGRNEQFF.

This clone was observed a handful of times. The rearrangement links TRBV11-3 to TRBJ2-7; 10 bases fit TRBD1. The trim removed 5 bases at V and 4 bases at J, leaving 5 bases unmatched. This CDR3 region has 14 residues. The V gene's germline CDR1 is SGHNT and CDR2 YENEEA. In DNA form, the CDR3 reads TGTGCCAGCAGCAAGACAGGGGGCGCGTACGAGCAGTACTTC. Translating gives CASSKTGGAYEQYF.

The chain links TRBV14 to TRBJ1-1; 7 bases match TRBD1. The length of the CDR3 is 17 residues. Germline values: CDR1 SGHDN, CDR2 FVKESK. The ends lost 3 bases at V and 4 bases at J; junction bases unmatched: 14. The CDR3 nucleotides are TGTGCCAGCAGCCACTTGACAGGGAAGGGTACGGGCACTGAAGCTTTCTTT. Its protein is CASSHLTGKGTGTEAFF.

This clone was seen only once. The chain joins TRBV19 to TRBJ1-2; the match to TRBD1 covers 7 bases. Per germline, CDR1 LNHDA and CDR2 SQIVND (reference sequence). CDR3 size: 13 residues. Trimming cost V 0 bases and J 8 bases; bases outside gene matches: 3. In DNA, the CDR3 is TGTGCCAGTAGTATAGATTGGGACAGCGGCTACACCTTC. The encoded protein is CASSIDWDSGYTF.

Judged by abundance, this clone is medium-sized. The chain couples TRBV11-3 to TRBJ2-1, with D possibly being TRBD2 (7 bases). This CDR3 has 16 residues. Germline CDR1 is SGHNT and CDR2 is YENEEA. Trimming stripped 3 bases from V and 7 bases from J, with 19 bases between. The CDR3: CASSLPSGGLVNEQFF. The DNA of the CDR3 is TGTGCCAGCAGCTTGCCGTCGGGGGGCCTCGTGAATGAGCAGTTCTTC.

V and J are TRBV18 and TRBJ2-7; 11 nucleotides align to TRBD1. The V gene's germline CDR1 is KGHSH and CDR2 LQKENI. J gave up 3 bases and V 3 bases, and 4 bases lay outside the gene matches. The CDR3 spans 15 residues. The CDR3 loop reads CASSPAGTGGYEQYF. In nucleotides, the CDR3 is TGTGCCAGCTCACCGGCCGGGACAGGGGGCTACGAGCAGTACTTC.

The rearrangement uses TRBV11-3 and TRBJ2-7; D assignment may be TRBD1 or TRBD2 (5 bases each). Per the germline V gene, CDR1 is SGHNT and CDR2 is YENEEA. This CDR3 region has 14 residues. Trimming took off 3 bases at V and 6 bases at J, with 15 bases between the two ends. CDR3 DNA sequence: TGTGCCAGCAGCTTCGTCATGGGGACGGGCGAGCAGTACTTC. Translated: CASSFVMGTGEQYF.

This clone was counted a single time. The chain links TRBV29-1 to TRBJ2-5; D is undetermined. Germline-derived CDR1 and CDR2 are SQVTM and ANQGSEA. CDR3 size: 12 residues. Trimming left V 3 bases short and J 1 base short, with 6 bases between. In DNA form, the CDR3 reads TGCAGCGTTGAGCGTCTCCAAGAGACCCAGTACTTC. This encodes CSVERLQETQYF.

CDR3 bases: TGTGCCAGCAGGGGGTCTTTAGCTGGGGCCAACGTCCTGACTTTC. It codes for CASRGSLAGANVLTF. This chain links TRBV6-8 with TRBJ2-6; D gene uncertain. V was trimmed by 6 bases and J by 2 bases, leaving 11 bases between them. CDR1 and CDR2 (germline): MNHGY, SAAAGT. This CDR3 is built from 15 residues.

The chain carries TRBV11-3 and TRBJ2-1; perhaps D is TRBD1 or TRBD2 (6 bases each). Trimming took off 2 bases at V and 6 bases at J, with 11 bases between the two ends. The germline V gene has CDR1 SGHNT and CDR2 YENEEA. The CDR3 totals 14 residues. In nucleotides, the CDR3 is TGTGCCAGCAGCTTAAACGGGGGCCTCAATGAGCAGTTCTTC. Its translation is CASSLNGGLNEQFF.

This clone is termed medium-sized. The CDR3: CASSLARQGKETQYF. CDR3 in DNA: TGTGCCAGCAGCTTGGCCCGACAGGGAAAAGAGACCCAGTACTTC. The chain joins TRBV11-3 to TRBJ2-5; the match to TRBD1 covers 7 bases. V was clipped by 3 bases and J by 3 bases; unmatched bases: 7. CDR1 is SGHNT, CDR2 YENEEA, per germline. CDR3 size: 15 residues.

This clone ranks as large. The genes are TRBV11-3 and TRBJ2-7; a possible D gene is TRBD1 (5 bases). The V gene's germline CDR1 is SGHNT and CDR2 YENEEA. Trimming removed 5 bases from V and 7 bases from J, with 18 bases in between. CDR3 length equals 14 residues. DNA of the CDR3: TGTGCCAGCAGCATTCAGGGCCTCTTAGGGGAGCAGTACTTC. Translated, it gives CASSIQGLLGEQYF.

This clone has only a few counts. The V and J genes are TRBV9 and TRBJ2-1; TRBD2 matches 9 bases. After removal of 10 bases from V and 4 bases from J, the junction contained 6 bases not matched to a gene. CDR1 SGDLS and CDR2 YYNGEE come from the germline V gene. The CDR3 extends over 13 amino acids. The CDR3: CAGSGSDYNEQFF. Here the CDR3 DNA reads TGTGCCGGTAGCGGGAGTGATTACAATGAGCAGTTCTTC.

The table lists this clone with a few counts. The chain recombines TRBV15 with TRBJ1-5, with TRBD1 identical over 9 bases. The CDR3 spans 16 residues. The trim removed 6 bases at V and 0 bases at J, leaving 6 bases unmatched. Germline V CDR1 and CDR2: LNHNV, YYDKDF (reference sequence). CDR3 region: CATRKTGGFSNQPQHF. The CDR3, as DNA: TGTGCCACCAGAAAGACAGGGGGATTTAGCAATCAGCCCCAGCATTTT.

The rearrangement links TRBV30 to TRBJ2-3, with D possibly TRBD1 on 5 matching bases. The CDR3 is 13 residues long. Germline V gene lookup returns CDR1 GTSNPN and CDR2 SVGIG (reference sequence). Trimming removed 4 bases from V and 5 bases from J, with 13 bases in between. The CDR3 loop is CAWTQKGVDTQYF. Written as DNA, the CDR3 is TGTGCCTGGACCCAGAAAGGGGTAGATACGCAGTATTTT.

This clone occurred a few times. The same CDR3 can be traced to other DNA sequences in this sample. CDR3: CASNPRGQGNTEAFF. The CDR3 DNA is TGTGCCAGCAATCCTAGGGGACAAGGGAACACTGAAGCTTTCTTT. The chain joins TRBV6-8 to TRBJ1-1; D is perhaps TRBD1 (6 bases). The V gene's germline CDR1 is MNHGY and CDR2 SAAAGT. Trimming left V 7 bases short and J 1 base short, with 16 bases between. The CDR3 runs to 15 residues.

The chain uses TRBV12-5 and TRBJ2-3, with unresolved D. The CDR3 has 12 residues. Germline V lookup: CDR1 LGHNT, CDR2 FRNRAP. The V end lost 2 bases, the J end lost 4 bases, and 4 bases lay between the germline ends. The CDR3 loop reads CASGLLPDTQYF. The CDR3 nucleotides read TGTGCTAGTGGTTTGTTGCCAGATACGCAGTATTTT.